This is a list of T cell receptor beta chains from one sample in a study of T cells after yellow fever vaccination. In TCRdb, the 5' RACE reads were re-called with MiXCR into one record per CDR3 protein. The profile shows about 300,000 distinct CDR3 sequences, around 8.6% of them singletons. Source: CD4+ T cells sorted from PBMCs, taken 5 days after the yellow fever booster vaccination. Receptor source: a man aged 18-30 years who received the YFV17D yellow fever vaccine. The CDR3 runs from the conserved cysteine through the conserved F or W. The D gene is left open where the match is weak. Size tells how often a clone was seen (once, few, many) or the class of an expanded clone, and some rows leave it out.

d_call	clone_size	v_call	j_call	cdr3_aa	cdr3_nt
TRBD2	few	TRBV11-2	TRBJ2-3	CASSLEGGVAGSTDTQYF	TGTGCCAGCAGCTTAGAAGGTGGGGTAGCGGGGAGCACAGATACGCAGTATTTT
TRBD1	-	TRBV10-3	TRBJ1-2	CAISEPDRGGYTF	TGTGCCATCAGTGAGCCGGACAGGGGTGGCTACACCTTC
-	-	TRBV7-3	TRBJ1-3	CASSLPETSGNTIYF	TGTGCCAGCAGCTTACCCGAGACATCTGGAAACACCATATATTTT
TRBD2	few	TRBV7-2	TRBJ2-2	CASRLAGGRTGELFF	TGTGCCAGCAGACTAGCGGGGGGACGGACCGGGGAGCTGTTTTTT
-	-	TRBV10-3	TRBJ2-1	CATRGAAHNEQFF	TGTGCCACCCGAGGAGCGGCCCACAATGAGCAGTTCTTC
-	many	TRBV25-1	TRBJ2-5	CASSVGRETQYF	TGTGCCAGCAGTGTCGGCCGGGAGACCCAGTACTTC
-	-	TRBV2	TRBJ1-5	CASGGRGGNQPQHF	TGTGCCAGCGGGGGCAGGGGAGGAAATCAGCCCCAGCATTTT
TRBD1	few	TRBV7-2	TRBJ2-5	CASSPTRGLRETQYF	TGTGCCAGCAGCCCTACAAGGGGGCTAAGGGAGACCCAGTACTTC
-	few	TRBV27	TRBJ2-1	CASRRPLGLPNEQFF	TGTGCCAGCAGGAGACCCCTAGGACTGCCGAATGAGCAGTTCTTC
-	-	TRBV5-1	TRBJ1-6	CASSLARDDYNSPLHF	TGCGCCAGCAGCTTGGCCCGGGACGACTATAATTCACCCCTCCACTTT
-	few	TRBV10-1	TRBJ2-7	CASSELGERGEQYF	TGCGCCAGCAGTGAGTTGGGGGAAAGAGGCGAGCAGTACTTC
-	few	TRBV6-5	TRBJ2-7	CASRLGGLGGGTEQYF	TGTGCCAGCAGGCTCGGAGGACTAGGTGGGGGGACAGAGCAGTACTTC
-	few	TRBV11-1	TRBJ2-5	CASNLRGGETQYF	TGTGCCAGCAACCTCCGAGGGGGGGAGACCCAGTACTTC
-	few	TRBV20-1	TRBJ1-1	CSARGWLGTEAFF	TGCAGTGCTCGGGGGTGGTTGGGCACTGAAGCTTTCTTT
TRBD2	few	TRBV7-2	TRBJ2-2	CASTPPGGANTGELFF	TGTGCCAGCACCCCTCCGGGGGGGGCGAACACCGGGGAGCTGTTTTTT
-	-	TRBV12-3/TRBV12-4	TRBJ1-6	CASSLARRISTSPLHF	TGTGCCAGCAGTTTAGCGCGCAGGATCTCGACTTCACCCCTCCACTTT
-	many	TRBV5-1	TRBJ2-5	CASSPTRSKRGETQYF	TGCGCCAGCAGCCCTACTCGGTCTAAAAGAGGGGAGACCCAGTACTTC
-	few	TRBV5-1	TRBJ2-1	CASSLVEGGTYNEQFF	TGCGCCAGCAGCTTGGTAGAGGGGGGCACCTACAATGAGCAGTTCTTC
-	many	TRBV5-5	TRBJ1-6	CASSFGIRGNSPLHF	TGTGCCAGCAGCTTTGGGATCCGAGGGAATTCACCCCTCCACTTT
-	-	TRBV28	TRBJ1-1	CASSFFAEAFF	TGTGCCAGCAGTTTTTTCGCTGAAGCTTTCTTT
TRBD2	few	TRBV4-2	TRBJ2-2	CASSQDGRVAGGVTGELFF	TGTGCCAGCAGCCAAGACGGGAGGGTAGCGGGGGGTGTGACCGGGGAGCTGTTTTTT
-	few	TRBV4-2	TRBJ2-3	CASSANTDTQYF	TGTGCCAGCAGCGCAAACACAGATACGCAGTATTTT
-	few	TRBV20-1	TRBJ2-1	CSAWYNEQFF	TGCAGTGCTTGGTACAATGAGCAGTTCTTC
TRBD1	many	TRBV12-3/TRBV12-4	TRBJ2-2	CASTLRLGQGTGELFF	TGTGCCAGCACCCTAAGGTTGGGACAGGGGACCGGGGAGCTGTTTTTT
-	few	TRBV7-2	TRBJ2-5	CASSLMWGEETQYF	TGTGCCAGCAGCTTAATGTGGGGCGAAGAGACCCAGTACTTC